This is a list of T cell receptor beta chains from one sample in a study of a mutant IDH1 vaccine in newly diagnosed glioma. Clones were read by immunoSEQ multiplex PCR, and TCRdb kept only the in-frame ones, dropping some. There are some 80,000 clones in the sample; roughly 85% occur only once, and over 0.6% lies in the top ten. Which antigens these TCRs recognize remains unknown. Sequences were derived from PBMCs, sampled from a glioma patient whose treatment included an IDH1 peptide vaccine. These receptors were taken from a woman aged 50 to 60 with glioma. CDR3s include the opening cysteine and the closing phenylalanine or tryptophan. The D gene is left open where the match is weak. Clone sizes are given selectively: once, few, many, or a class where the clone is expanded.

>TRBV12-5|TRBJ2-3|13|.|.
CASGDTITDTQYF
TGTGCTAGTGGGGACACTATCACAGATACGCAGTATTTT
>TRBV18|TRBJ2-3|12|.|.
CASSGGTDTQYF
TGTGCCAGCTCAGGAGGGACAGATACGCAGTATTTT
>TRBV6-5|TRBJ1-1|16|.|.
CASSYSGGSMNTEAFF
TGTGCCAGCAGTTACTCCGGGGGGTCGATGAACACTGAAGCTTTCTTT
>TRBV5-1|TRBJ1-4|14|.|.
CASRAGTVNEKLFF
TGCGCCAGCAGGGCGGGGACGGTCAATGAAAAACTGTTTTTT
>TRBV9|TRBJ1-4|15|TRBD1|once
CASSVEDRFNEKLFF
TGTGCCAGCAGCGTAGAGGACAGGTTTAATGAAAAACTGTTTTTT
>TRBV19|TRBJ2-1|13|.|.
CASSIDLEAEQFF
TGTGCCAGTAGTATAGATCTTGAGGCTGAGCAGTTCTTC
>TRBV2|TRBJ2-3|14|.|.
CASSEALRTDTQYF
TGTGCCAGCAGTGAAGCGCTTCGGACAGATACGCAGTATTTT
>TRBV9|TRBJ2-7|18|TRBD2|once
CASSAGTSGRATYYEQYF
TGTGCCAGCAGCGCCGGGACTAGCGGGAGGGCAACTTACTACGAGCAGTACTTC
>TRBV27|TRBJ2-1|15|TRBD1|.
CASTPSDREDNEQFF
TGTGCCAGCACCCCCTCGGACAGGGAAGACAATGAGCAGTTCTTC
>TRBV6-5|TRBJ1-5|15|.|.
CASSYAGNWRGPQHF
TGTGCCAGCAGTTACGCAGGGAACTGGAGGGGGCCCCAGCATTTT
>TRBV29-1|TRBJ1-2|10|.|.
CSVQDYGYTF
TGCAGCGTTCAAGACTATGGCTACACCTTC
>TRBV15|TRBJ2-7|15|TRBD1|.
CATSGVRQGPYEQYF
TGTGCCACCAGCGGTGTCCGACAGGGTCCCTACGAGCAGTACTTC
>TRBV19|TRBJ2-7|15|TRBD2|.
CASSPGTSGNYEQYF
TGTGCCAGTAGTCCCGGGACTAGCGGGAACTACGAGCAGTACTTC
>TRBV6-6|TRBJ2-5|13|.|.
CASSRTQQETQYF
TGTGCCAGCAGCCGGACACAGCAAGAGACCCAGTACTTC
>TRBV6-6|TRBJ2-1|15|TRBD2|.
CASSQAREAVDEQFF
TGTGCCAGCAGCCAAGCCCGGGAGGCAGTGGATGAGCAGTTCTTC